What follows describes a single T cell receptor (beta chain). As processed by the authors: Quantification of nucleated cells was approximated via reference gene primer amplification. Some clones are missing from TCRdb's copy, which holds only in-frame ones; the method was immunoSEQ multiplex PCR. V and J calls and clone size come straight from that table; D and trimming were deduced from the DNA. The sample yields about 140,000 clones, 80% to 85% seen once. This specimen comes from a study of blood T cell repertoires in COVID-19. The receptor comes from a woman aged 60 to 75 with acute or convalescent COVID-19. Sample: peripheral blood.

CDR3 residues: CASSTGLAGVDEQFF. The CDR3 DNA follows: TGTGCCAGCAGCACCGGACTAGCGGGAGTCGATGAGCAGTTCTTC. The gene calls are TRBV7-6 and TRBJ2-1; 13 bases fit TRBD2. Trimming took 5 bases from V and 8 from J; bases not matched to a gene: 6. The CDR3 is 15 residues long. Germline V lookup: CDR1 SGHVS, CDR2 FNYEAQ.